These 2 T cell receptor beta chains were sequenced from one sample in a study of T cell clones after liver transplantation. The method was immunoSEQ multiplex PCR; TCRdb's version includes in-frame clones alone and lacks a portion of them. This sample has roughly 80,000 clones, with over 80% found just once. Here the sequenced sample was CD4+ T cells from blood, taken approximately 3.5 years after liver transplant. These receptors came from a human patient who received a liver transplant. Some T cells may be transferred from the graft donor.

The V gene is TRBV9, the J gene TRBJ1-1; D gene ambiguous. The CDR3 sequence is 14 residues long. The germline V and J ends were trimmed by 3 bases and 1 base, with 10 bases remaining between them. CDR1 is SGDLS and CDR2 is YYNGEE in the germline V gene. In DNA, the CDR3 is TGTGCCAGCAGCGCCCCCAGCCCGAACACTGAAGCTTTCTTT. Protein product: CASSAPSPNTEAFF.

The J gene is TRBJ2-7, the V gene TRBV28; D is unresolved. The CDR3 runs to 13 residues. Trimming removed 10 bases from V and 1 base from J, with 14 bases in between. CDR1 MDHEN and CDR2 SYDVKM come from the germline V gene. Here the CDR3 reads CATSAGPSYEQYF. The CDR3 DNA follows: TGTGCCACTAGTGCTGGACCATCCTACGAGCAGTACTTC.